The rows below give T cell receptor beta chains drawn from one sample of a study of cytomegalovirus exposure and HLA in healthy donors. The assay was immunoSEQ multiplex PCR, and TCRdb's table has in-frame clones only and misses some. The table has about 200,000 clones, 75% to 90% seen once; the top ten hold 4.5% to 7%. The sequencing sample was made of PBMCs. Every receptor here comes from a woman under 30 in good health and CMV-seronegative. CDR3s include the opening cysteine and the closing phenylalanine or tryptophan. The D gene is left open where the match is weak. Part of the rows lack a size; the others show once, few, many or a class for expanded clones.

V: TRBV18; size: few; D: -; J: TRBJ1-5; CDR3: CASSLAPGSNQPQHF; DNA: TGTGCCAGCTCACTTGCCCCAGGGAGCAATCAGCCCCAGCATTTT
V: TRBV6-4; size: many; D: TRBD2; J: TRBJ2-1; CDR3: CASSAASGRGGEQFF; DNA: TGTGCCAGCAGTGCAGCTAGCGGGAGAGGCGGGGAGCAGTTCTTC
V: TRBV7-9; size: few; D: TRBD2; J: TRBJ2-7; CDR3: CASSSSGPTYEQYF; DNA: TGTGCCAGCAGCTCTAGCGGTCCAACCTACGAGCAGTACTTC
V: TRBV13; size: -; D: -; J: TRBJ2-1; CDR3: CASSADYNEQFF; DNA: TGTGCCAGCTCCGCCGATTACAATGAGCAGTTCTTC
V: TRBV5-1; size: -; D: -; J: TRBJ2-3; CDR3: CASSFGGGDTQYF; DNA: TGCGCCAGCAGCTTTGGTGGCGGAGATACGCAGTATTTT
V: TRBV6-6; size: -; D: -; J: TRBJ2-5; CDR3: CASSEKGTKETQYF; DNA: TGTGCCAGCAGCGAGAAAGGGACAAAAGAGACCCAGTACTTC
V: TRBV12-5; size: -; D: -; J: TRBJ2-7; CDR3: CASGFRDASEQYF; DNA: TGTGCTAGTGGCTTCCGGGACGCTAGCGAGCAGTACTTC
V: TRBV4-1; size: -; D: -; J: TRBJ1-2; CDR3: CASSQRWTKNGYTF; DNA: TGCGCCAGCAGCCAAAGATGGACAAAAAATGGCTACACCTTC
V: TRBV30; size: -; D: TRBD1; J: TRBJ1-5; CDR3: CAWSGGTGGGQPQHF; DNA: TGTGCCTGGAGTGGCGGGACAGGGGGCGGTCAGCCCCAGCATTTT
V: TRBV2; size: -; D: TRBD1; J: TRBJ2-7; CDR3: CASSGTGAFYEQYF; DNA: TGTGCCAGCAGTGGGACAGGGGCGTTCTACGAGCAGTACTTC
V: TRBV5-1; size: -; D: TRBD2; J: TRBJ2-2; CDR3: CASGGLAGVTGELFF; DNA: TGCGCCAGCGGGGGACTAGCGGGAGTTACCGGGGAGCTGTTTTTT
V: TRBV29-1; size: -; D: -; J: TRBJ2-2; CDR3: CSVSRGAHTGELFF; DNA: TGCAGTGTTAGCCGGGGGGCCCACACCGGGGAGCTGTTTTTT
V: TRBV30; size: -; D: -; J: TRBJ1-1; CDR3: CAWNRAPPEAFF; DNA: TGTGCCTGGAACCGGGCACCGCCTGAAGCTTTCTTT
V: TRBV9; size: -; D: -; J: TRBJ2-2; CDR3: CASSMSGERAGELFF; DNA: TGTGCCAGCAGCATGAGTGGGGAAAGGGCCGGGGAGCTGTTTTTT
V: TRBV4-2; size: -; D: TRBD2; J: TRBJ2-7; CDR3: CASSPSASGTYEQYF; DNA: TGTGCCAGCAGCCCCTCGGCTAGCGGAACCTACGAGCAGTACTTC
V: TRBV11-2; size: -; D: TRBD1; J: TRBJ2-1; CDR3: CASSPTTFGQANEQFF; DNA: TGTGCCAGCAGCCCCACCACCTTTGGACAGGCTAATGAGCAGTTCTTC
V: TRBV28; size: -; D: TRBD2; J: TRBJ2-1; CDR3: CASSLGGTTSYNEQFF; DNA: TGTGCCAGCAGTTTAGGGGGGACTACCTCCTACAATGAGCAGTTCTTC
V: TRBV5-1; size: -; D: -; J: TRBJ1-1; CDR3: CASSLAGVTEAFF; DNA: TGCGCCAGCAGCTTGGCCGGAGTTACTGAAGCTTTCTTT
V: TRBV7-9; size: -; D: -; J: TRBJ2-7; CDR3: CASSSEIYEQYF; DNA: TGTGCCAGCAGCTCCGAGATATACGAGCAGTACTTC
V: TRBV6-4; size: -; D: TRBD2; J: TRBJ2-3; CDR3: CASSAGGATDTQYF; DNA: TGTGCCAGCAGTGCCGGGGGGGCCACAGATACGCAGTATTTT
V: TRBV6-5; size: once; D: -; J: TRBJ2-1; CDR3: CASSYDSGRNNEQFF; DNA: TGTGCCAGCAGTTACGATAGCGGTCGGAACAATGAGCAGTTCTTC
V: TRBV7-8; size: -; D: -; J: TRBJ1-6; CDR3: CASSFIRDPNSPLHF; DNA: TGTGCCAGCAGCTTTATACGGGACCCTAATTCACCCCTCCACTTT
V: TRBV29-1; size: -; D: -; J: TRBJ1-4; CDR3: CSVGEGEKLFF; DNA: TGCAGCGTTGGGGAGGGTGAAAAACTGTTTTTT
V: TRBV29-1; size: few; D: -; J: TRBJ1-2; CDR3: CSVEHYGYTF; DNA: TGCAGCGTTGAACACTATGGCTACACCTTC
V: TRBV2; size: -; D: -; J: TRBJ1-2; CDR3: CASTPGETNYGYTF; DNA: TGTGCCAGTACTCCAGGGGAAACTAACTATGGCTACACCTTC
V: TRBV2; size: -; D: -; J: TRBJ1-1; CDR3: CASSDKISVNTEAFF; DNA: TGTGCCAGCAGTGATAAAATTTCTGTGAACACTGAAGCTTTCTTT
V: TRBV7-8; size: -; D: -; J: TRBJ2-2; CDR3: CASSRGDGTGELFF; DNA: TGTGCCAGCAGCAGGGGGGACGGCACCGGGGAGCTGTTTTTT
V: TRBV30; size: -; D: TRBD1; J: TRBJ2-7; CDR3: CAWRGQASSYEQYF; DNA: TGTGCCTGGAGGGGACAGGCTAGCTCCTACGAGCAGTACTTC
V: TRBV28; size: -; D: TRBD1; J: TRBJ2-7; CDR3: CASSFPTDRVRSYEQYF; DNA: TGTGCCAGCAGTTTCCCCACGGACAGGGTTCGCTCCTACGAGCAGTACTTC
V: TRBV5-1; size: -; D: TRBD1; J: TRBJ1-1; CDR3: CASSLTTGGRYTEAFF; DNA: TGCGCCAGCAGCCTGACGACAGGGGGCCGATACACTGAAGCTTTCTTT
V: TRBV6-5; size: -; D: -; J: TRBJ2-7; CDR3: CASSHPGAEQYF; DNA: TGTGCCAGCAGTCACCCAGGGGCCGAGCAGTACTTC
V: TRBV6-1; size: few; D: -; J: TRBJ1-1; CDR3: CASSVGDRTLRAFF; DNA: TGTGCCAGCAGTGTGGGAGACAGGACTTTGAGGGCTTTCTTT
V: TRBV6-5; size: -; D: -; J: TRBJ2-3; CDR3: CASSYSAGTDTQYF; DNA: TGTGCCAGCAGTTACTCCGCGGGCACAGATACGCAGTATTTT
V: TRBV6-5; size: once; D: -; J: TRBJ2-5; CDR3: CASSLSRSETQYF; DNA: TGTGCCAGCAGTTTATCCCGTTCGGAGACCCAGTACTTC
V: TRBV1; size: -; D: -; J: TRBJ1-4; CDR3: CTSSQDSALNEKLFF; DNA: TGCACCAGCAGCCAAGATTCGGCACTCAATGAAAAACTGTTTTTT
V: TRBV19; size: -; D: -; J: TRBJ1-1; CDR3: CASSIGTMAEAFF; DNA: TGTGCCAGTAGTATCGGAACGATGGCTGAAGCTTTCTTT
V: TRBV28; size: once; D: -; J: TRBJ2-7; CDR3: CASDGLGTTGHEQYF; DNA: TGTGCCAGCGACGGACTAGGGACGACAGGCCACGAGCAGTACTTC
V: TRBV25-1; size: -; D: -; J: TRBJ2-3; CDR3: CASSGTAAGQEADTQYF; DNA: TGTGCCAGCAGTGGGACGGCAGCGGGACAGGAGGCAGATACGCAGTATTTT
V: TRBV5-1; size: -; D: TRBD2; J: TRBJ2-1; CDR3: CASSFKGLAGLQIPHNEQFF; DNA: TGCGCCAGCAGCTTCAAGGGACTAGCGGGATTACAAATCCCCCACAATGAGCAGTTCTTC
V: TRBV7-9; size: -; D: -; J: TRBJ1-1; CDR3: CASSLPRGRTEAFF; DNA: TGTGCCAGCAGCTTACCGAGGGGGAGGACTGAAGCTTTCTTT
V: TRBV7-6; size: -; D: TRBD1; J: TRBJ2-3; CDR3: CASSFSGTGEADTQYF; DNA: TGTGCCAGCAGCTTTTCCGGGACAGGGGAAGCAGATACGCAGTATTTT
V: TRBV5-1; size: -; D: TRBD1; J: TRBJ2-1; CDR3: CASSAGTGGRDEQFF; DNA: TGCGCCAGCAGCGCGGGGACAGGGGGCCGCGATGAGCAGTTCTTC
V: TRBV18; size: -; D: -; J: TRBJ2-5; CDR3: CASSPGVQETQYF; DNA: TGTGCCAGCTCACCAGGAGTCCAAGAGACCCAGTACTTC
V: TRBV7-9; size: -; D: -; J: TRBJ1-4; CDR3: CASSSAPKSTNEKLFF; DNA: TGTGCCAGCAGCTCCGCCCCGAAATCAACTAATGAAAAACTGTTTTTT
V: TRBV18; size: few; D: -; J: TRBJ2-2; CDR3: CASSPITGNTGELFF; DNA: TGTGCCAGCTCACCAATCACAGGGAACACCGGGGAGCTGTTTTTT
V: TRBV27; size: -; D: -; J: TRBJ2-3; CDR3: CASNSQGDTQYF; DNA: TGTGCCAGCAACTCCCAAGGGGATACGCAGTATTTT
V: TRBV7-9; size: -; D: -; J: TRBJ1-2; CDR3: CASSLDTPRVYGYTF; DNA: TGTGCCAGCAGCTTAGACACCCCCAGGGTCTATGGCTACACCTTC
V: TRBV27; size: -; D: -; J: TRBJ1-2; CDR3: CASSPFEDKGYGYTF; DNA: TGTGCCAGCAGCCCTTTTGAGGACAAAGGGTATGGCTACACCTTC